A selection of T cell receptor beta chains follows, all from one sample in a study of blood T cells in healthy people across ages. TCRdb reprocessed the 5' RACE reads via MiXCR and lists one record per CDR3 protein. The sample contains about 680,000 distinct CDR3 sequences, around 48% of which appear only once. The sample taken for sequencing was blood. The source is an older woman in good health. Each CDR3 is given with its conserved first and last residue. Each record gives: J gene, D gene, V gene, clone size, CDR3 length, CDR3 DNA, CDR3 protein. The D gene is left open where the match is weak. Clone size is not always given. Where it is, it says once, few, many or a class for expanded clones.

>TRBJ2-1|TRBD1|TRBV5-1|few|16
TGCGCCAGCAGTCTATTATTAGGACAGGGCGGTAATGAGCAGTTCTTC
CASSLLLGQGGNEQFF
>TRBJ2-3|-|TRBV20-1|-|12
TGCAGTGCAGTTGATCTTACAGATACGCAGTATTTT
CSAVDLTDTQYF
>TRBJ1-2|-|TRBV28|-|12
TGTGCCAGCAGGGACCCCGATGCGAGCTACACCTTC
CASRDPDASYTF
>TRBJ2-2|TRBD2|TRBV29-1|-|15
TGCAGCGTTGTGGGACTAGCGCCAAACACCGGGGAGCTGTTTTTT
CSVVGLAPNTGELFF
>TRBJ2-7|-|TRBV12-3/TRBV12-4|few|13
TGTGCCAGCAGTTCCGGGACTTACTACGAGCAGTACTTC
CASSSGTYYEQYF
>TRBJ1-1|-|TRBV21-1|-|14
TGTGCCAGCCCGGACCGGTACTTGAACACTGAAGCTTTCTTT
CASPDRYLNTEAFF
>TRBJ1-4|-|TRBV5-1|few|16
TGCGCCAGCAGCCCGGATGGGGGGGCGCCGGGGGAAAAACTGTTTTTT
CASSPDGGAPGEKLFF
>TRBJ1-2|-|TRBV11-1|-|14
TGTGCCAGCAGTCGCACGTCGAGGGGCTATGGCTACACCTTC
CASSRTSRGYGYTF
>TRBJ2-5|-|TRBV5-1|few|15
TGCGCCAGCAGCTTCAACCAGGGAAGCGGAGAGACCCAGTACTTC
CASSFNQGSGETQYF
>TRBJ2-6|-|TRBV20-1|-|13
TGCAGTGCTAGTCTGTCTGGGGCCAACGTCCTGACTTTC
CSASLSGANVLTF
>TRBJ2-3|TRBD2|TRBV20-1|-|17
TGCAGTGCTAGTCCCCTCCCTGGGCGGGAGTGGGCAGATACGCAGTATTTT
CSASPLPGREWADTQYF
>TRBJ2-3|-|TRBV30|-|13
TGTGTGCTCACGGACGGGAACGCAGATACGCAGTATTTT
CVLTDGNADTQYF
>TRBJ1-1|-|TRBV2|-|12
TGTGCCAGCGGGAGGGGGAGCACTGAAGCTTTCTTT
CASGRGSTEAFF
>TRBJ2-4|-|TRBV27|-|12
TGTGCCAGCAGATCTCCGACGAGGATTCAGTACTTC
CASRSPTRIQYF
>TRBJ1-2|TRBD1|TRBV29-1|few|15
TGCAGCGTTGAAGGAGGGCCTGGGCAGGGGGTTGGCTACACCTTC
CSVEGGPGQGVGYTF
>TRBJ2-7|TRBD2|TRBV20-1|-|14
TGCAGTGCTAGAGTGCGGGAGGCTGGAGGAGAGCAGTACTTC
CSARVREAGGEQYF
>TRBJ1-1|-|TRBV6-5|-|14
TGTGCCAGCCAACCGGACACAGCGAACACTGAAGCTTTCTTT
CASQPDTANTEAFF
>TRBJ2-7|-|TRBV3-1|-|15
TGTGCCAGCAGCCGCTTTGGCGGGCCGGTCTACGAGCAGTACTTC
CASSRFGGPVYEQYF
>TRBJ1-2|-|TRBV6-2/TRBV6-3|-|15
TGTGCCAGCAGTTACTCTCCCGGGACCTCCCGGGGCTACACCTTC
CASSYSPGTSRGYTF
>TRBJ1-4|-|TRBV12-3/TRBV12-4|-|12
TGTGCCAGCAGCCGACAGCTTGAAAAACTGTTTTTT
CASSRQLEKLFF
>TRBJ2-7|-|TRBV28|-|11
TGTGCCAGCAGTTATCTAAACGAGCAGTACTTC
CASSYLNEQYF
>TRBJ2-5|-|TRBV9|-|13
TGTGCCAGCAGCGCTAGCCCCCCAAGTAGGAAGTACTTC
CASSASPPSRKYF